The subject of this entry is one T cell receptor (beta chain). What it recognizes is unknown. Sequencing used immunoSEQ multiplex PCR; TCRdb keeps in-frame clones, though not all of them. The data show about 120,000 clones, 92% seen once. The data originate from a study of Tregs in tolerant kidney transplant recipients. Study-wide results and limits: Expanding Tregs on activated donor B cells appeared to best identify donor-specific TCRbeta clones.

Unstimulated regulatory T cells (CD4+CD25+CD127-), CD4+CD25- non-regulatory cells, CD4 and CD8 cells were FACS-sorted from thawed PBMCs. Deletions cut 4 bases from V and 0 bases from J, with 16 bases between. Germline V gene data show CDR1 as SGDLS and CDR2 as YYNGEE. The CDR3 extends over 17 amino acids. The rearrangement joins TRBV9 to TRBJ1-4, with D uncertain. Sequencing was carried out using CD4+ T cells from blood. The sequence was obtained from a human donor in good health. This CDR3 is CASSTRGLSSTNEKLFF. CDR3 coding DNA: TGTGCCAGCAGCACTCGAGGGCTCTCCTCAACTAATGAAAAACTGTTTTTT.